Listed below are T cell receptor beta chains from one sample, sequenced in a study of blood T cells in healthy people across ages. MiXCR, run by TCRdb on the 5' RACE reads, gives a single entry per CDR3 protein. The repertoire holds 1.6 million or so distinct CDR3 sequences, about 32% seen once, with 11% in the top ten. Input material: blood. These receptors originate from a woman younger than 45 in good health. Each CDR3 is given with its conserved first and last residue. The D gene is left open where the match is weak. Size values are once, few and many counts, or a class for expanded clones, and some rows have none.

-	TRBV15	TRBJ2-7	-	CAAREGGLYEQYF	TGTGCCGCCAGGGAGGGGGGGTTATACGAGCAGTACTTC
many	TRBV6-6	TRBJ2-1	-	CASSYSGDNEQFF	TGTGCCAGCAGCTACTCGGGTGACAATGAGCAGTTCTTC
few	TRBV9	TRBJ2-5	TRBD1	CASSENRGLSQETQYF	TGTGCCAGCAGCGAGAACAGGGGGCTATCCCAAGAGACCCAGTACTTC
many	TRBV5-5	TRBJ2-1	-	CASSLPPAWRNEQFF	TGTGCCAGCAGCCTACCACCGGCCTGGCGCAATGAGCAGTTCTTC
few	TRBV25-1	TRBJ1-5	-	CASSESDSNQPQHF	TGTGCCAGCAGTGAATCGGACAGCAATCAGCCCCAGCATTTT
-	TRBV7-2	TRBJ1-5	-	CASAQGTRAWAQHF	TGTGCCAGCGCCCAGGGGACGCGCGCCTGGGCCCAGCATTTT
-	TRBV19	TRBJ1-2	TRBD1	CARTGQGASGYTF	TGTGCCAGGACCGGACAGGGGGCCTCTGGCTACACCTTC
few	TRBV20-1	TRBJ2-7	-	CSARDYSSYEQYF	TGCAGTGCTAGGGACTATAGCTCCTACGAGCAGTACTTC
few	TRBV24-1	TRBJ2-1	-	CATTLGGDYNEQFF	TGTGCCACCACCCTAGGGGGGGACTACAATGAGCAGTTCTTC
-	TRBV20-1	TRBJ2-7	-	CSADNAGNEQYF	TGCAGTGCTGATAACGCGGGCAACGAGCAGTACTTC
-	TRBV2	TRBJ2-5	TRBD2	CASMRKRDVAGRGETQYF	TGTGCCAGCATGAGGAAAAGGGATGTAGCGGGAAGGGGAGAGACCCAGTACTTC
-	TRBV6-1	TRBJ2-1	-	CASTSLIASNERFF	TGTGCCAGCACTAGCCTAATTGCAAGTAATGAGCGGTTCTTC
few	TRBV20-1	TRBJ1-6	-	CSAPDSFNSPLHF	TGCAGTGCCCCTGACAGCTTTAATTCACCCCTCCACTTT
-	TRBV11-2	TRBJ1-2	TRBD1	CASTLGTGIYGYTF	TGTGCCAGCACACTCGGGACAGGGATCTATGGCTACACCTTC
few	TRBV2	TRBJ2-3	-	CASSEQGPDTQYF	TGTGCCAGCAGTGAACAGGGCCCAGATACGCAGTATTTT
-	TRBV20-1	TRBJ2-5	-	CSARRGGAQETQYF	TGCAGTGCTAGGAGGGGAGGCGCCCAAGAGACCCAGTACTTC
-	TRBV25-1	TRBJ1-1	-	CASSAVYNMNTEAFF	TGTGCCAGCAGTGCCGTATACAACATGAACACTGAAGCTTTCTTT
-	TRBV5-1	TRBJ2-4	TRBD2	CASAGLAGAIQYF	TGCGCCAGCGCGGGACTAGCGGGAGCCATTCAGTACTTC
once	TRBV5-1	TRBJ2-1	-	CASSLEQGLSYNEQFF	TGCGCCAGCAGCTTGGAACAGGGCCTATCCTACAATGAGCAGTTCTTC
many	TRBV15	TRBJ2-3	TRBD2	CATSGGSTDTQYF	TGTGCCACCAGCGGCGGGAGTACAGATACGCAGTATTTT
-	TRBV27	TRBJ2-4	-	CVSSLSGLGAKNIQYF	TGTGTCAGCAGTTTATCGGGGCTAGGAGCCAAAAACATTCAGTACTTC
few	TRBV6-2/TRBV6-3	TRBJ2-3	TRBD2	CASSYLQRGAGDTQYF	TGTGCCAGCAGTTATCTTCAGCGGGGGGCCGGAGATACGCAGTATTTT
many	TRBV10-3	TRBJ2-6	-	CAISQAGSGANVLTF	TGTGCCATCAGCCAGGCGGGTTCTGGGGCCAACGTCCTGACTTTC
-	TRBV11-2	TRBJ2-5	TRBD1	CASNHRGLGETQYF	TGTGCCAGCAACCACAGGGGGCTCGGAGAGACCCAGTACTTC
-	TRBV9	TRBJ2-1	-	CASSVEGLGGAVSSYNEQFF	TGTGCCAGCAGCGTAGAAGGGTTAGGTGGGGCGGTCAGCTCCTACAATGAGCAGTTCTTC
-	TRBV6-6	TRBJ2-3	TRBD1	CASSDRVADTQYF	TGTGCCAGCAGCGACAGGGTCGCAGATACGCAGTATTTT
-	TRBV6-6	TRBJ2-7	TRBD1	CANRFPGQASEQYF	TGTGCCAACAGATTCCCGGGACAGGCCAGCGAGCAGTACTTC
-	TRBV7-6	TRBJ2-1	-	CASSTRDLSNEQFF	TGTGCCAGCAGCACCCGGGACTTAAGCAATGAGCAGTTCTTC
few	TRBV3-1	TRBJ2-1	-	CASSQWTAGYNEQFF	TGTGCCAGCAGCCAATGGACGGCGGGCTACAATGAGCAGTTCTTC
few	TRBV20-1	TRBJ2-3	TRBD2	CSARDRGSGVWDTQYF	TGCAGTGCTAGAGATCGAGGTAGCGGGGTGTGGGATACGCAGTATTTT
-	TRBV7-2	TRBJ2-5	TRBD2	CASSLAGLAGASQETQYF	TGTGCCAGCAGCTTAGCTGGACTAGCGGGGGCCTCCCAAGAGACCCAGTACTTC
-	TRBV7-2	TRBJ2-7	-	CASSLGGAETYEQYF	TGTGCCAGCAGCTTAGGTGGTGCCGAAACCTACGAGCAGTACTTC
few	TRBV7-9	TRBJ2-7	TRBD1	CASSPLGQGGYYEQYF	TGTGCCAGCAGCCCGCTGGGACAGGGGGGTTACTACGAGCAGTACTTC
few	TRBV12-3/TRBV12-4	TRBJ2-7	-	CASSFPPGGHSGYEQYF	TGTGCCAGCAGTTTCCCCCCCGGGGGGCATTCAGGTTACGAGCAGTACTTC
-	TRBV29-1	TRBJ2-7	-	CSVEDGYF	TGCAGCGTTGAAGACGGGTACTTC
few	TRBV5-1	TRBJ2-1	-	CASSLAAGASYNEQFF	TGCGCCAGCAGCTTGGCCGCAGGGGCCTCCTACAATGAGCAGTTCTTC
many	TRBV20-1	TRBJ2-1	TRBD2	CSAPRRGAGGNEQFF	TGCAGTGCTCCGAGGCGGGGGGCCGGGGGTAATGAGCAGTTCTTC
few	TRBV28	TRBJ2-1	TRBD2	CASPPPASGPSYNEQFF	TGTGCCTCCCCGCCCCCGGCTAGCGGCCCCTCCTACAATGAGCAGTTCTTC
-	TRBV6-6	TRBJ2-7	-	CASSYEALSSYEQYF	TGTGCCAGCAGTTACGAGGCGCTGAGCTCCTACGAGCAGTACTTC
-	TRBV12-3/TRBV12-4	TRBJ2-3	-	CASSLVGVSADTQYF	TGTGCCAGCAGTTTGGTAGGGGTGAGCGCGGATACGCAGTATTTT
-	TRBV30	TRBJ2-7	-	CACTGRRYYEQYF	TGTGCCTGTACGGGACGGCGATACTACGAGCAGTACTTC
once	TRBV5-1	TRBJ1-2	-	CASSLDRHYTF	TGCGCCAGCAGCTTGGATAGACATTACACCTTC
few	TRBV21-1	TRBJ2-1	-	CASSKVGLDGSYNEQFF	TGTGCCAGCAGCAAAGTTGGACTAGATGGGTCCTACAATGAGCAGTTCTTC
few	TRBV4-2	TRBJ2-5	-	CASSQGDPFSSEETQYF	TGTGCCAGCTCACAAGGGGACCCATTCTCCAGCGAGGAGACCCAGTACTTC
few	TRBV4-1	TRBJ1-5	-	CASSQDASGIGQPQHF	TGCGCCAGCAGCCAAGATGCGTCAGGGATCGGCCAGCCCCAGCATTTT
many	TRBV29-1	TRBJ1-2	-	CSVERGEGYGYTF	TGCAGCGTTGAACGCGGGGAAGGCTATGGCTACACCTTC
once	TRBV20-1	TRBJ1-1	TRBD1	CSAQDRENTEAFF	TGCAGTGCTCAGGACAGGGAGAACACTGAAGCTTTCTTT
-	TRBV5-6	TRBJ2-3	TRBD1	CASSLLTGSTTQYF	TGTGCCAGCAGCCTATTGACAGGGTCAACGACGCAGTATTTT
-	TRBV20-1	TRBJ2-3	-	CSARDWTKYTDTQYF	TGCAGTGCTAGAGATTGGACGAAATACACAGATACGCAGTATTTT
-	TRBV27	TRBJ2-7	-	CARSLGSRGRGTYEQYF	TGTGCCCGCAGTTTAGGTTCCAGGGGGAGGGGAACCTACGAGCAGTACTTC
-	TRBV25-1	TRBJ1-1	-	CASRLESNTEAFF	TGTGCCAGCAGGCTAGAGTCGAACACTGAAGCTTTCTTT
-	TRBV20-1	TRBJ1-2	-	CSASEESNYGYTF	TGCAGTGCTAGCGAGGAATCTAACTATGGCTACACCTTC
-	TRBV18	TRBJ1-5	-	CASSPLRGRQPQHF	TGTGCCAGCTCACCACTCCGGGGCCGTCAGCCCCAGCATTTT
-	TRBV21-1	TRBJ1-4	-	CASSKGPAVMGEKLFF	TGTGCCAGCAGCAAAGGGCCTGCGGTAATGGGTGAAAAACTGTTTTTT
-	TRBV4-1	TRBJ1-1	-	CASSQDRSPNTEAFF	TGCGCCAGCAGCCAAGATCGCAGCCCGAACACTGAAGCTTTCTTT